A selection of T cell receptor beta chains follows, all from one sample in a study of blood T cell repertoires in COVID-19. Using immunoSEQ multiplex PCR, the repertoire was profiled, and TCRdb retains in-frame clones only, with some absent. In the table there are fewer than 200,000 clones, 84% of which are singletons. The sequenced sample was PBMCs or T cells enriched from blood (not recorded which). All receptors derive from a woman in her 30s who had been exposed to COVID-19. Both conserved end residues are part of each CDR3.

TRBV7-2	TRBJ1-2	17	CASSLVAGSIANYGYTF
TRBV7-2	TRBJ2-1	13	CASSLSGGYEQFF
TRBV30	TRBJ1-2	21	CAWSVARQNQPVHRSFYGYTF
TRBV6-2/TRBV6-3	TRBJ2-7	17	CASSYELAGGTAYEQYF
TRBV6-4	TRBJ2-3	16	CASSDEGDPSTDTQYF
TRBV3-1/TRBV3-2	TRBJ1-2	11	CASSQKTVYTF
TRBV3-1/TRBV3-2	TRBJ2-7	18	CASSQETFDGTGAYEQYF
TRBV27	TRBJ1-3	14	CASRSQNSGNTIYF
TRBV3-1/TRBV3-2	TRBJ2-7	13	CASSRSGQHEQYF
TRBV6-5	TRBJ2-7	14	CASSYYRGTYEQYF
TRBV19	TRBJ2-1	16	CASSIVDSPEGDEQFF
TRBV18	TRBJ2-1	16	CASSLAPGTLTDEQFF
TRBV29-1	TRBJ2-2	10	CSAYTGELFF
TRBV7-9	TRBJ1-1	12	CASSMTGAEAFF
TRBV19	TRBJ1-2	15	CASSLTGTGIRRYTF
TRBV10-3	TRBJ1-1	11	CAIMRGTEAFF
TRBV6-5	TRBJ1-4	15	CASSYSSGTVGKLFF
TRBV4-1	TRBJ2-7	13	CASSQGVSYEQYF
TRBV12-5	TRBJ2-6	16	CASGYGGISGANVLTF
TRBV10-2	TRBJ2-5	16	CASGRGQTGNQETQYF
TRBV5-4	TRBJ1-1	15	CASSLRQGFDTEAFF
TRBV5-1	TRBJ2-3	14	CASSLDGRTDTQYF
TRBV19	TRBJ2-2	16	CASSIRWGLNTGELFF
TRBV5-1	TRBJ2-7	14	CASSLDGQYVEQYF
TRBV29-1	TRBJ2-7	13	CSVRDRSSYEQYF
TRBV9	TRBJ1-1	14	CASSVGRRGTEAFF
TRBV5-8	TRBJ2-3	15	CASSPHRSGSDTQYF
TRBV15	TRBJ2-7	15	CATSRGGLQVYEQYF
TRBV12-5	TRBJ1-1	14	CASGLNRGNTEAFF